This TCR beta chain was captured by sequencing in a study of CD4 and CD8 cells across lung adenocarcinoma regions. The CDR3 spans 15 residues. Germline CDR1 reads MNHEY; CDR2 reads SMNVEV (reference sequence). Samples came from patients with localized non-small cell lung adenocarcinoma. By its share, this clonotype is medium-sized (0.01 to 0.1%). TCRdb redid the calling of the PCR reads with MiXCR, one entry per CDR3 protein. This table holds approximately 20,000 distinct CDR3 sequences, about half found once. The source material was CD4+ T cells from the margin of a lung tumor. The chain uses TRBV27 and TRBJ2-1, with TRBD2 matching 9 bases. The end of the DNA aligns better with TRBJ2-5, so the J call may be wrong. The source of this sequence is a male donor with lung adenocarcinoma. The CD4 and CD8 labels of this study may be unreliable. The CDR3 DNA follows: TGTGCCAGCAGTAAGTTAGCGGGAGTGGAGAAGACCCAGTACTTC. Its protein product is CASSKLAGVEKTQYF.